What follows is one T cell receptor beta chain and its context. The CDR3 covers 16 residues. Germline assignment: CDR1 PRHDT and CDR2 FYEKMQ (reference sequence). The junction had 9 bases not matched to a gene; V was cut back by 5 bases and J by 2 bases. The data belong to a study of OX40 agonist ivuxolimab in advanced cancers. Autoimmune disease history or systemic immunosuppression disqualified patients. Assay used: immunoSEQ multiplex PCR; TCRdb lists only in-frame clones, some missing. The data contain over 15,000 clones, roughly three quarters of them seen just once; the ten biggest clones take up more than 35%.

The chain employs TRBV13 and TRBJ2-7; the match to TRBD1 covers 10 bases. This TCR was sampled from an adult with an advanced solid tumor such as melanoma, head and neck, liver or kidney cancer. Source: CD4+ or CD8+ T cells sorted from blood, taken in a trial of the OX40 agonist ivuxolimab. CDR3 in DNA: TGTGCCAGCAGCCCACACACCGGGACAGGGGCCTACGAGCAGTACTTC. This sequence encodes CASSPHTGTGAYEQYF.